The sequence of this T cell receptor (beta chain) was determined in a study of T cell repertoires in cytomegalovirus infection. Study in general: Based on public TCR beta signatures, there were indications of CMV infection and of a matching HLA type.

Germline lookup yields CDR1 SGHVS and CDR2 FNYEAQ. Germline trimming cut 7 bases from V and 2 bases from J; bases unmatched to any gene: 4. This CDR3 has 13 residues. A note on this clonotype: The antigen remains unidentified.

TCRdb re-called the reads through MiXCR, storing one row per CDR3 protein. This table holds some 800,000 distinct CDR3 sequences, 30% to 35% found once. Here the sequenced sample was cultured CD8+ T cells from PBMCs, taken from culture after CMV antigen stimulation. The chain combines TRBV7-6 with TRBJ2-5; 7 bases map to TRBD1. The receptor was derived from a human donor in good health (CMV status not recorded). Some clones in this sample may be carry-over from other donors' samples. CDR3 in DNA: TGTGCCAGCAACTACAGGGGTCAAGAGACCCAGTACTTC. Residues: CASNYRGQETQYF.